The clone carrying this T cell receptor beta chain was detected only a few times. The antigen is unknown. This sample was included in a study of T cell repertoires in cytomegalovirus infection. General study results and limits: The ex vivo response was dominated by HLA-C-restricted CMV-specific TCR beta clonotypes.

Germline values: CDR1 SGHVS, CDR2 FNYEAQ. V gave up 3 bases and J gave up 3 bases; unmatched junction bases: 8. The CDR3 consists of 16 residues. TCRdb fed the reads into MiXCR, producing one record per CDR3 protein. The sample holds some 940,000 distinct CDR3 sequences; 31% are singletons and the top ten take around 15%. The sequence came from a human donor in good health (CMV status not recorded). Some clones in this sample may be carry-over from other donors' samples. Sequenced material: cultured CD8+ T cells from PBMCs, taken from culture after CMV antigen stimulation. The genes are TRBV7-6 and TRBJ2-7; 10 nucleotides match TRBD1. The CDR3 DNA sequence: TGTGCCAGCAGCTTGGGGGGACAGGGGAATTTCTACGAGCAGTACGTC. It encodes CASSLGGQGNFYEQYV.